This record covers a single T cell receptor beta chain. Antigen unknown. This record belongs to a study of cytomegalovirus exposure and HLA in healthy donors. Study findings and constraints: TRBV6-2, TRBV6-3 and some other V segments were unresolvable in 87-base-pair reads. Most CMV-associated TCR beta chains were later found to appear HLA-restricted. Per published accounts, TCR beta sequences correctly predicted the HLA-A and HLA-B alleles of most subjects.

The PCR used 60 Vbeta and 13 Jbeta primers. Measured with immunoSEQ multiplex PCR; TCRdb has only the in-frame clones, and not every one. The sample holds around 120,000 clones, approximately 77% seen once. V was cut by 7 bases and J by 4 bases, with 14 bases left in between. CDR3 length equals 15 residues. Germline CDR1 and CDR2: MNHNY and SVGAGI (reference sequence). The chain has TRBV6-6 and TRBJ2-6; D uncertain. The receptor was isolated from a man aged 45-65 years in good health and CMV-seropositive. Source material: PBMCs. The chain's CDR3 is CASIGDLSGANVLTF. The CDR3 nucleotides read TGTGCCAGCATCGGAGACCTGTCCGGGGCCAACGTCCTGACTTTC.